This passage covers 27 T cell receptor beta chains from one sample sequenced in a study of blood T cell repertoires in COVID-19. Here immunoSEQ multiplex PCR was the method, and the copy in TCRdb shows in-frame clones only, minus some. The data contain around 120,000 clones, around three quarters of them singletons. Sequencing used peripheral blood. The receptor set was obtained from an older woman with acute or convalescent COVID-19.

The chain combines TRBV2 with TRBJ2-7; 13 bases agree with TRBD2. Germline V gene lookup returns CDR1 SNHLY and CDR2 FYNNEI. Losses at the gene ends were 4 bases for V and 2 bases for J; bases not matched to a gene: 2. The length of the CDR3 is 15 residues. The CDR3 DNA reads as TGTGCCAGCAGTGGGGGACTAGCGGGGACCTACGAGCAGTACTTC. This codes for CASSGGLAGTYEQYF.

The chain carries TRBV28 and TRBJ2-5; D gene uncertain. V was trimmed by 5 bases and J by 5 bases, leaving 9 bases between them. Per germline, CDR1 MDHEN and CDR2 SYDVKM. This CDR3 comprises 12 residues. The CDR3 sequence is CASSPGRETQYF. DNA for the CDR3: TGTGCCAGCAGTCCAGGTCGGGAGACCCAGTACTTC.

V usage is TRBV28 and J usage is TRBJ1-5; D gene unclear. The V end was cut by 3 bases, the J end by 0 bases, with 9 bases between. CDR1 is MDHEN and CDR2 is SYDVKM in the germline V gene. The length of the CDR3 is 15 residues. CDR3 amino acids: CASSLIQNSNQPQHF. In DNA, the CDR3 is TGTGCCAGCAGTTTGATCCAGAATAGCAATCAGCCCCAGCATTTT.

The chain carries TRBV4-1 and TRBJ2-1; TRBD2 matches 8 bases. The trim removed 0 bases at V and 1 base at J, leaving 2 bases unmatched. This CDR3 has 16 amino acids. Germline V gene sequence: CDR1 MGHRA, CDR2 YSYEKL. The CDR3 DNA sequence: TGCGCCAGCAGCCAAGATACTAGCGGTTCCTACAATGAGCAGTTCTTC. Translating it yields CASSQDTSGSYNEQFF.

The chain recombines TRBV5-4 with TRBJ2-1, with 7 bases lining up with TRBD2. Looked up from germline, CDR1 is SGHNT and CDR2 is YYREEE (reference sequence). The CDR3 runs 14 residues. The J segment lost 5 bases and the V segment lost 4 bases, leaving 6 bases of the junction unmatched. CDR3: CASSPRLAHNEQFF. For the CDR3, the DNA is TGTGCCAGCAGCCCACGACTAGCCCACAATGAGCAGTTCTTC.

The CDR3 nucleotides read TGCAGCGTTGAAGATGGGGAGGTAACAGGCTACACCTTC. Protein sequence: CSVEDGEVTGYTF. V usage is TRBV29-1 and J usage is TRBJ1-2; D call uncertain. Germline CDR1 reads SQVTM; CDR2 reads ANQGSEA. Between the trimmed V and J ends, which lost 0 bases and 8 bases, there was a span of 13 bases. This CDR3 has 13 residues. The whole variable domain, remainder taken from reference TRBV29-1 and TRBJ1-2, is SAVISQKPSRDICQRGTSLTIQCQVDSQVTMMFWYRQQPGQSLTLIATANQGSEATYESGFVIDKFPISRPNLTFSTLTVSNMSPEDSSIYLCSVEDGEVTGYTFGSGTRLTVV.

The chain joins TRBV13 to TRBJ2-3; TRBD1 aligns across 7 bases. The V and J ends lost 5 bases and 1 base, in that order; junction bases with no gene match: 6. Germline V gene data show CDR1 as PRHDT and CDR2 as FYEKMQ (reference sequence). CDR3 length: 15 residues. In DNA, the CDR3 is TGTGCCAGCAGCGCCGGGACAGTAGGCACAGATACGCAGTATTTT. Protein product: CASSAGTVGTDTQYF.

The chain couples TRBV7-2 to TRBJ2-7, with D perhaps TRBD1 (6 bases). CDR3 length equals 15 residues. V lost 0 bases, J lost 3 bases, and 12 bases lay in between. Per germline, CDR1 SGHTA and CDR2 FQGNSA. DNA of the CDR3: TGTGCCAGCAGCTTAGCGGGGGCCCACCGCTACGAGCAGTACTTC. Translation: CASSLAGAHRYEQYF.

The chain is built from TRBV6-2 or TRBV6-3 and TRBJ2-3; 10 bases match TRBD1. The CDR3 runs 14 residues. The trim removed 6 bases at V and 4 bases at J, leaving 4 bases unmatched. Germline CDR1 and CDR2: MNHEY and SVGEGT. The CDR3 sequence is CASSGQGGADTQYF. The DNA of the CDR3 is TGTGCCAGCAGCGGACAGGGGGGCGCAGATACGCAGTATTTT.

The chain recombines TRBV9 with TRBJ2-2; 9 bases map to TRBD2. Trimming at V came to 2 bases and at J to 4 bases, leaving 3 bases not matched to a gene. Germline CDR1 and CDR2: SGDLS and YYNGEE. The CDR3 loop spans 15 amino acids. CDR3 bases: TGTGCCAGCAGCGTTGAGACTAGCGGCACCGGGGAGCTGTTTTTT. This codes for CASSVETSGTGELFF.

CDR3 DNA: TGTGCCAGCAGTTTAAGCGGGAGGGTCCCCTACGAGCAGTACTTC. This codes for CASSLSGRVPYEQYF. This sequence joins TRBV27 and TRBJ2-7; 10 bases agree with TRBD2. Per the germline V gene, CDR1 is MNHEY and CDR2 is SMNVEV (reference sequence). V trimming: 2 bases; J trimming: 2 bases; junction bases outside the gene matches: 3. This CDR3 has 15 amino acids.

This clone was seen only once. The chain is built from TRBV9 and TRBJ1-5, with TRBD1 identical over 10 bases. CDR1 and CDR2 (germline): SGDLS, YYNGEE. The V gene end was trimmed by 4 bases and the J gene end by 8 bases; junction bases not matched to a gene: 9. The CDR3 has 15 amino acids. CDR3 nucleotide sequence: TGTGCCAGCAGCCCCGGGACAGGGGCGAGGGAGCCCCAGCATTTT. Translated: CASSPGTGAREPQHF. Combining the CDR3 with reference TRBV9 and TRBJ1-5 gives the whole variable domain DSGVTQTPKHLITATGQRVTLRCSPRSGDLSVYWYQQSLDQGLQFLIQYYNGEERAKGNILERFSAQQFPDLHSELNLSSLELGDSALYFCASSPGTGAREPQHFGDGTRLSIL.

The CDR3 here is CASSLNAGADNSPLHF. In nucleotides, the CDR3 is TGTGCCAGCAGTCTTAACGCGGGGGCGGATAATTCACCCCTCCACTTT. The chain uses TRBV28 and TRBJ1-6, with D perhaps TRBD1 (6 bases). V lost 5 bases, J lost 5 bases, and 16 bases lay in between. The V gene's germline CDR1 is MDHEN and CDR2 SYDVKM. This CDR3 has 16 residues. The entire variable domain, with the rest obtained from reference TRBV28 and TRBJ1-6, is as follows: DVKVTQSSRYLVKRTGEKVFLECVQDMDHENMFWYRQDPGLGLRLIYFSYDVKMKEKGDIPEGYSVSREKKERFSLILESASTNQTSMYLCASSLNAGADNSPLHFGNGTRLTVT.

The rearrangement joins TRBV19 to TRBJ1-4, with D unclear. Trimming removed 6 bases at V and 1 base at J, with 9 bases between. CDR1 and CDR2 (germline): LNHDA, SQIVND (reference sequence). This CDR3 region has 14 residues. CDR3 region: CASSQGLTNEKLFF. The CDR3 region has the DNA TGTGCCAGTAGCCAAGGACTAACTAATGAAAAACTGTTTTTT.

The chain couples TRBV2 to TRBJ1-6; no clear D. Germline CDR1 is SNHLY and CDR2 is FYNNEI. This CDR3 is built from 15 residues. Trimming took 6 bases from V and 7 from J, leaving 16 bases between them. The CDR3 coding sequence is TGTGCCAGCAGGATGAGCACGGGAGACAATTCACCCCTCCACTTT. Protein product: CASRMSTGDNSPLHF.

CDR3 region: CSVLRETQYF. For the CDR3, the DNA is TGCAGTGTTCTTAGAGAGACCCAGTACTTC. This chain uses TRBV20-1 with TRBJ2-5; D gene uncertain. This CDR3 comprises 10 residues. Trimming took 7 bases from V and 4 from J, leaving 7 bases between them. CDR1 is DFQATT and CDR2 is SNEGSKA in the germline V gene (reference sequence).

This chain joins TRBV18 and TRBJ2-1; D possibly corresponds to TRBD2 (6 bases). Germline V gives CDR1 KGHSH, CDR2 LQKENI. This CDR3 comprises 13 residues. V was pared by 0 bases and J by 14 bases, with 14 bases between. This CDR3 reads CASSPPVTGEEFF. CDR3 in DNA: TGTGCCAGCTCACCACCGGTTACGGGAGAGGAGTTCTTC.

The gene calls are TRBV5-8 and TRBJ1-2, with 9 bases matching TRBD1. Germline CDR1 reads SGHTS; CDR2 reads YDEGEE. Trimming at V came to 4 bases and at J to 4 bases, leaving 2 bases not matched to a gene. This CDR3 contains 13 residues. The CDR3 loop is CASSRGQGYGYTF. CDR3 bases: TGTGCCAGCAGCCGGGGACAGGGCTATGGCTACACCTTC.

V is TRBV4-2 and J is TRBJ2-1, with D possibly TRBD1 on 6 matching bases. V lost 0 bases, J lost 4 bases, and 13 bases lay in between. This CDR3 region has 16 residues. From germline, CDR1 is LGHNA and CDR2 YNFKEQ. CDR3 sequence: CASSQDWGLRYNEQFF. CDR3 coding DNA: TGTGCCAGCAGCCAAGATTGGGGGCTACGTTACAATGAGCAGTTCTTC.

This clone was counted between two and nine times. For the CDR3, the DNA is TGTGCCAGCAGCCTCAGGGATTCTAAGGAAGAGACCCAGTACTTC. Residues: CASSLRDSKEETQYF. The V gene is TRBV9, the J gene TRBJ2-5; TRBD1 is a possible D gene (5 bases). Germline assignment: CDR1 SGDLS and CDR2 YYNGEE. The CDR3 loop spans 15 amino acids. Trimming removed 4 bases from V and 3 bases from J, with 16 bases in between.

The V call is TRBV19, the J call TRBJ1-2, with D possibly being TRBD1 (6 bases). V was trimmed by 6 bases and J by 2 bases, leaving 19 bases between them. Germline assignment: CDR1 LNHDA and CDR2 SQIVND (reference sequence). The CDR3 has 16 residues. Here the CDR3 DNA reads TGTGCCAGTAGGGTCGCACACGGGACATCCAACTATGGCTACACCTTC. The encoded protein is CASRVAHGTSNYGYTF.

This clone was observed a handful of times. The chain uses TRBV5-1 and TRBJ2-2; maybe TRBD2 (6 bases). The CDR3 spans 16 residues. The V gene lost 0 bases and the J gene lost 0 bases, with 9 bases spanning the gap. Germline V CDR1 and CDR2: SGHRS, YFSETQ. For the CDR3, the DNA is TGCGCCAGCAGCTTGGCCGGGGGACCGAACACCGGGGAGCTGTTTTTT. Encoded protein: CASSLAGGPNTGELFF.

The DNA for the CDR3 is TGTGCCAGCAGTTTATATCCACCCAGACATTCTTCCCGTGATACGCAGTATTTT. Translating it yields CASSLYPPRHSSRDTQYF. The rearrangement uses TRBV27 and TRBJ2-3; D is ambiguous. Germline CDR1 is MNHEY and CDR2 is SMNVEV (reference sequence). The germline V and J ends were trimmed by 1 base and 6 bases, with 23 bases remaining between them. CDR3 length: 18 residues.

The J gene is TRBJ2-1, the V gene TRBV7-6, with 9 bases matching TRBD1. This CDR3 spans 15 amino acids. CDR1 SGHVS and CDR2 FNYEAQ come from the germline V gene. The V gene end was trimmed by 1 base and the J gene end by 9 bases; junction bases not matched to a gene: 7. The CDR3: CASSLVETGGLEQFF. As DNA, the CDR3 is TGTGCCAGCAGCTTAGTGGAGACAGGGGGGCTTGAGCAGTTCTTC.

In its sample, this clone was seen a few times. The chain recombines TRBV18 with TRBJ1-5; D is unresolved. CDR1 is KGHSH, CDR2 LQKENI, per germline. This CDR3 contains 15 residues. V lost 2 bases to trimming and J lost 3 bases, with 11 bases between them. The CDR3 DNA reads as TGTGCCAGCTCACCAGGGAGGTGGACCAATCAGCCCCAGCATTTT. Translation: CASSPGRWTNQPQHF.

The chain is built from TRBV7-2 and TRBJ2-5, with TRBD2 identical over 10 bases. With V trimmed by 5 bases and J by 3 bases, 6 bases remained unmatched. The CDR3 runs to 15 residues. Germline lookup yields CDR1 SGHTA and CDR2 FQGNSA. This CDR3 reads CASSAASGSEETQYF. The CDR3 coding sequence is TGTGCCAGCAGCGCCGCTAGCGGGAGTGAAGAGACCCAGTACTTC.

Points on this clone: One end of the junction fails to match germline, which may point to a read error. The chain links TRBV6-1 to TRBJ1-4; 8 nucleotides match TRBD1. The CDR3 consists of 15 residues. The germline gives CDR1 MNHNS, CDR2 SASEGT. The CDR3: CAGSDQGATNEKLFF. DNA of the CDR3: TGTGCCGGCAGTGACCAGGGGGCGACGAATGAAAAACTGTTTTTT.